The clone carrying this T cell receptor (beta chain) appeared a single time. The sample originates from a study of blood T cell repertoires in COVID-19. V trimming: 4 bases; J trimming: 5 bases; junction bases outside the gene matches: 3. The CDR3 runs 13 residues. Germline-derived CDR1 and CDR2 are MDHEN and SYDVKM. Profiling relied on immunoSEQ multiplex PCR, and the TCRdb table lists in-frame clones only, not all of them. The repertoire holds around 50,000 clones, with about 84% as singletons. The sequence derives from a woman aged 80 or older with acute or convalescent COVID-19. Source material: peripheral blood. The gene calls are TRBV28 and TRBJ2-5, with 8 positions matching TRBD1. CDR3 protein: CASSSGGDETQYF. In nucleotides, the CDR3 is TGTGCCAGCAGTTCAGGGGGCGATGAGACCCAGTACTTC. Supplemented by reference TRBV28 and TRBJ2-5, the full variable domain reads DVKVTQSSRYLVKRTGEKVFLECVQDMDHENMFWYRQDPGLGLRLIYFSYDVKMKEKGDIPEGYSVSREKKERFSLILESASTNQTSMYLCASSSGGDETQYFGPGTRLLVL.